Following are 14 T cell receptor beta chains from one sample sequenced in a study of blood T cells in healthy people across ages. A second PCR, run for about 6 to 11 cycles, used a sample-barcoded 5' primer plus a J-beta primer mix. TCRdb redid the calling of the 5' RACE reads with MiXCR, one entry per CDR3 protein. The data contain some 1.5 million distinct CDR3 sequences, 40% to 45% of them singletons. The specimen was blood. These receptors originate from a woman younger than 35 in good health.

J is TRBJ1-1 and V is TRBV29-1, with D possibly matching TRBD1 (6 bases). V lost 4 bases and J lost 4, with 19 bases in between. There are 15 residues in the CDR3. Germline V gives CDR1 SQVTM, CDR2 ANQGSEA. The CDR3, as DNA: TGCAGCGTTGCGGGCGACAGGTGGCTTGGCACTGAAGCTTTCTTT. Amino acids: CSVAGDRWLGTEAFF. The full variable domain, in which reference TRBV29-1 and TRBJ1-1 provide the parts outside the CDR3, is SAVISQKPSRDICQRGTSLTIQCQVDSQVTMMFWYRQQPGQSLTLIATANQGSEATYESGFVIDKFPISRPNLTFSTLTVSNMSPEDSSIYLCSVAGDRWLGTEAFFGQGTRLTVV.

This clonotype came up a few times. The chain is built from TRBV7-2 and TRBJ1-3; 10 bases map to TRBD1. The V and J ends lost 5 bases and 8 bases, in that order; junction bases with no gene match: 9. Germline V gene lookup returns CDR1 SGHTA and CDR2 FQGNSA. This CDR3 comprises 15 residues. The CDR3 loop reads CASSGQGQGLHTIYF. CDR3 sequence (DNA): TGTGCCAGCAGCGGTCAGGGACAGGGGTTACACACCATATATTTT.

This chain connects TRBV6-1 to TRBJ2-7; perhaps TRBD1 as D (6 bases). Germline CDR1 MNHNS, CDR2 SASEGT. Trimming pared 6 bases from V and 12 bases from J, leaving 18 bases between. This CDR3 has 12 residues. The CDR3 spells CASSRNRALWYF. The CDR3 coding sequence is TGTGCCAGCAGCAGGAACAGGGCTTTGTGGTACTTC.

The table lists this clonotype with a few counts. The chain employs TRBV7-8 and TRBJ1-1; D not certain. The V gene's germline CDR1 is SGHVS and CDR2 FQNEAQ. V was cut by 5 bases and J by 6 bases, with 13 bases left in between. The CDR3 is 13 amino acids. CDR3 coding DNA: TGTGCCAGCAGCCGCTATGCGAGACCTGAAGCTTTCTTT. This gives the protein CASSRYARPEAFF.

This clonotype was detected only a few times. CDR3 amino acids: CSARDHLSSYEQYF. CDR3 nucleotide sequence: TGCAGTGCTAGAGACCACCTTAGCTCCTACGAGCAGTACTTC. The V and J genes are TRBV20-1 and TRBJ2-7, with D unclear. The length of the CDR3 is 14 residues. CDR1 DFQATT and CDR2 SNEGSKA come from the germline V gene (reference sequence). Between the trimmed V and J ends, which lost 0 bases and 0 bases, there was a span of 9 bases.

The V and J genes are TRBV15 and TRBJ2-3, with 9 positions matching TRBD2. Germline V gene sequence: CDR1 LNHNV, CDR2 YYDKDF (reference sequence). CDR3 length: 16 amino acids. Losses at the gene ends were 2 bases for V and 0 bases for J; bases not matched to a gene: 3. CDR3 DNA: TGTGCCACCAGCAGAATAGCGGGGGCAAGCACAGATACGCAGTATTTT. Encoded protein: CATSRIAGASTDTQYF.

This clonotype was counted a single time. CDR3 amino acids: CASSYTPQGQGTQYF. The CDR3, as DNA: TGTGCCAGCAGTTACACCCCACAGGGGCAGGGGACCCAGTACTTC. This chain connects TRBV6-6 to TRBJ2-7; 7 bases align to TRBD1. With the DNA end fitting TRBJ2-5 better, the J assignment may be wrong. The CDR3 is made up of 15 amino acids. Germline values: CDR1 MNHNY, CDR2 SVGAGI (reference sequence).

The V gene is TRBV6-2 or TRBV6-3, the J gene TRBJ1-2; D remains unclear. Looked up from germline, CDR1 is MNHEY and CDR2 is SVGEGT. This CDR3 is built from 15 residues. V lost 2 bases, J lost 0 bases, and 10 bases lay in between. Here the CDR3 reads CASSYDAATNYGYTF. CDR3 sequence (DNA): TGTGCCAGCAGTTACGATGCAGCTACTAACTATGGCTACACCTTC.

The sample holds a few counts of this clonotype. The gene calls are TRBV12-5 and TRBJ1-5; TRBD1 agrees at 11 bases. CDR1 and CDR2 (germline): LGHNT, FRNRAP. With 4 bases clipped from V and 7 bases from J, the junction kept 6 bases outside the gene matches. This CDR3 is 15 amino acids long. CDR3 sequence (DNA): TGTGCTAGTGGTTCGTGGACAGGGGGCGACCAGCCCCAGCATTTT. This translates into CASGSWTGGDQPQHF.

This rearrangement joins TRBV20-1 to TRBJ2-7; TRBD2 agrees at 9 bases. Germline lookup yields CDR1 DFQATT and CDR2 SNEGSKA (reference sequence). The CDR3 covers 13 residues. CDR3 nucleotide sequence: TGCAGCCAAACGGGACTAGCCTCATACGAGCAGTACTTC. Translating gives CSQTGLASYEQYF.

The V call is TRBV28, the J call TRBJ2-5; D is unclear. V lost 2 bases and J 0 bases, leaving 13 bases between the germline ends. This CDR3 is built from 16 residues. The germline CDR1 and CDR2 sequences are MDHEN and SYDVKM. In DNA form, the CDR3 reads TGTGCCAGCAGTTTAATGCAGGCCGGGTACCAAGAGACCCAGTACTTC. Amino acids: CASSLMQAGYQETQYF.

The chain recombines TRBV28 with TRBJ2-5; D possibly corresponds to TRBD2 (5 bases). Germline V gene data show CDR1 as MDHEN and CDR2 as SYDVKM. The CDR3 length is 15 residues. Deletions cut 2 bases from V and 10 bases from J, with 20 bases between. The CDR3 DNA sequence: TGTGCCAGCAGTTTAGGGAAGGAGGTGGCCTACGACCAGTACTTC. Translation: CASSLGKEVAYDQYF.

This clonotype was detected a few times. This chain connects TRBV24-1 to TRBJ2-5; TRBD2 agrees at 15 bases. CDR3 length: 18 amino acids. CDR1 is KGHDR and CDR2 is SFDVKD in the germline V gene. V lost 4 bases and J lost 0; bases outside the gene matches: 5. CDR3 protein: CATSDAGTSGRYQETQYF. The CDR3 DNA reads TGTGCCACCAGTGACGCCGGGACTAGCGGGAGGTACCAAGAGACCCAGTACTTC.

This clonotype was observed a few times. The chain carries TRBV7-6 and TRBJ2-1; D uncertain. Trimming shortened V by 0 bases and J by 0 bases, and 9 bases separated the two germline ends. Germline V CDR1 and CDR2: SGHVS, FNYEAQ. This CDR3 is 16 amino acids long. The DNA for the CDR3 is TGTGCCAGCAGCTTAGCGGTCGCGAACTCCTACAATGAGCAGTTCTTC. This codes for CASSLAVANSYNEQFF.